This T cell receptor beta chain appears in the sequencing data of a study of control samples from healthy donors and cancer patients. V was clipped by 0 bases and J by 2 bases, with 14 bases between them. CDR3 size: 17 residues. Looked up from germline, CDR1 is LGHNA and CDR2 is YSLEER. Clones were sequenced by immunoSEQ multiplex PCR, and TCRdb holds only the in-frame ones, with some missing. Of roughly 69,000 clones listed, around 87% are singletons. The chain has TRBV4-3 and TRBJ2-1; D might be TRBD1 or TRBD2, each matching 5 bases. The receptor comes from a woman between 50 and 59 years old with head and neck cancer. The sequenced material came from PBMCs. CDR3 coding DNA: TGCGCCAGCAGCCAAGAAGGGGCACCGGGACCCTACAATGAGCAGTTCTTC. The encoded protein is CASSQEGAPGPYNEQFF.